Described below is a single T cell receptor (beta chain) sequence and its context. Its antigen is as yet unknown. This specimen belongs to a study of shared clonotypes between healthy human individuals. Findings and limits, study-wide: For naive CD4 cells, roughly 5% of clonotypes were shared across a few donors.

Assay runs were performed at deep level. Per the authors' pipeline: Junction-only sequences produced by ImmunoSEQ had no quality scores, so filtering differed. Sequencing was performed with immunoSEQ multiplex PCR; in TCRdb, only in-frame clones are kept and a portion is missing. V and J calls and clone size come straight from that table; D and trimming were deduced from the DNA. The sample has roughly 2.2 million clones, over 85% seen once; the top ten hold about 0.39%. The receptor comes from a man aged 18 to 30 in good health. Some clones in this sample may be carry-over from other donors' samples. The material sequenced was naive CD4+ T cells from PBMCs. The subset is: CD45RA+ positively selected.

CDR3 nucleotide sequence: TGTGCCAGCAGCGATCACAGCTATGGCTACACCTTC. This codes for CASSDHSYGYTF. The chain recombines TRBV5-5 with TRBJ1-2; no clear D. V lost 4 bases, J lost 4 bases, and 8 bases lay in between. The CDR3 covers 12 residues. CDR1 SGHKS and CDR2 YYEKEE come from the germline V gene (reference sequence). The full variable domain, in which reference TRBV5-5 and TRBJ1-2 provide the parts outside the CDR3, is DAGVTQSPTHLIKTRGQQVTLRCSPISGHKSVSWYQQVLGQGPQFIFQYYEKEERGRGNFPDRFSARQFPNYSSELNVNALLLGDSALYLCASSDHSYGYTFGSGTRLTVV.